Listed below are T cell receptor beta chains from one sample, sequenced in a study of T cells in Graves' hyperthyroidism and ophthalmopathy. TCRdb reprocessed the multiplex PCR reads with MiXCR, giving one entry per CDR3 protein. This table holds around 690,000 distinct CDR3 sequences, roughly 17% found once. The sequenced sample consisted of blood. The origin of the receptors is a man aged 45 to 65 with Graves' hyperthyroidism. Each CDR3 is given with its conserved first and last residue. The order of the fields is V gene, D gene, clone size, J gene, CDR3 protein, CDR3 DNA. A D gene is named only where the DNA matches it firmly. Some rows mark clone size as missing; the rest say once, few, many or name a class of expanded clone.

TRBV10-2	TRBD2	few	TRBJ2-3	CASSESGTSKSTDTQYF	TGCGCCAGCAGTGAGTCCGGGACTAGTAAGAGCACAGATACGCAGTATTTT
TRBV12-3/TRBV12-4	TRBD2	many	TRBJ2-1	CASSLGTRSSYNEQFF	TGTGCCAGCAGCCTAGGGACTAGAAGCTCCTACAATGAGCAGTTCTTC
TRBV28	TRBD1	many	TRBJ2-5	CASSSTGIVQETQYF	TGTGCCAGCAGTTCGACAGGGATTGTACAAGAGACCCAGTACTTC
TRBV28	NA	many	TRBJ2-3	CASSLGGVTDTQYF	TGTGCCAGCAGTTTGGGCGGGGTCACAGATACGCAGTATTTT
TRBV7-2	NA	many	TRBJ1-1	CASSLFSGLNTEAFF	TGTGCCAGCAGCTTATTTTCGGGGTTGAACACTGAAGCTTTCTTT
TRBV6-6	NA	few	TRBJ1-6	CASSYRVSYNSPLHF	TGTGCCAGCAGTTACCGGGTCTCCTATAATTCACCCCTCCACTTT
TRBV7-2	TRBD2	NA	TRBJ2-7	CASSKTSGSTYEQYF	TGTGCCAGCAGCAAAACTAGCGGGAGTACCTACGAGCAGTACTTC
TRBV24-1	NA	few	TRBJ2-2	CATSDLQRTGDTGELFF	TGTGCCACCAGTGATTTGCAACGGACGGGAGACACCGGGGAGCTGTTTTTT
TRBV28	TRBD1	NA	TRBJ2-4	CASSLRFWTGRAKNIQYF	TGTGCCAGCAGTTTAAGGTTCTGGACAGGGAGGGCCAAAAACATTCAGTACTTC
TRBV9	NA	many	TRBJ2-3	CASSVAGGSSTDTQYF	TGTGCCAGCAGCGTAGCAGGAGGCTCTAGCACAGATACGCAGTATTTT
TRBV28	NA	few	TRBJ1-1	CASSSGTGYQQAFF	TGTGCCAGCAGTTCAGGAACAGGGTATCAACAAGCTTTCTTT
TRBV5-1	TRBD1	many	TRBJ1-6	CASSATGEGGSPLHF	TGCGCCAGCAGCGCTACAGGGGAAGGGGGTTCACCCCTCCACTTT
TRBV24-1	NA	many	TRBJ1-2	CATSDWGGYDGYTF	TGTGCCACCAGTGATTGGGGCGGGTACGATGGCTACACCTTC
TRBV3-1	NA	NA	TRBJ1-2	CASSQLDRFNYGYTF	TGTGCCAGCAGCCAACTAGACAGATTTAACTATGGCTACACCTTC
TRBV12-3/TRBV12-4	TRBD1	many	TRBJ1-5	CASSKGDRMTDNQPQHF	TGTGCCAGCAGTAAAGGGGACAGGATGACTGACAATCAGCCCCAGCATTTT
TRBV13	NA	NA	TRBJ1-3	CASSLSDFGNTIYF	TGTGCCAGCAGCTTATCAGACTTTGGAAACACCATATATTTT
TRBV27	TRBD1	many	TRBJ2-1	CASSLPNRQGEQFF	TGTGCCAGCAGTTTACCCAACCGACAGGGTGAGCAGTTCTTC